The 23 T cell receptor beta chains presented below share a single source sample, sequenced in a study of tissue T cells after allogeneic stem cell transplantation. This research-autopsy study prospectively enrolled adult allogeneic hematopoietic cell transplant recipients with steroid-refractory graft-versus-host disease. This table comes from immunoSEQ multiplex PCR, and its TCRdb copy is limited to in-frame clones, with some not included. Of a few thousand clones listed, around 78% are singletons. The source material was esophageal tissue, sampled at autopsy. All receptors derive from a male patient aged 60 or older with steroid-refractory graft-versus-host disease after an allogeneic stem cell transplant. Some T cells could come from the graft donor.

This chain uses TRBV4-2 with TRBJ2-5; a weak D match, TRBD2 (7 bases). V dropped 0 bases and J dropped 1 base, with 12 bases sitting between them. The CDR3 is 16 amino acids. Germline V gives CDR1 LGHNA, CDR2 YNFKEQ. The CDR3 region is CASSQDLGGAQETQYF. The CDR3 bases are TGTGCCAGCAGCCAAGATTTGGGGGGGGCCCAAGAGACCCAGTACTTC.

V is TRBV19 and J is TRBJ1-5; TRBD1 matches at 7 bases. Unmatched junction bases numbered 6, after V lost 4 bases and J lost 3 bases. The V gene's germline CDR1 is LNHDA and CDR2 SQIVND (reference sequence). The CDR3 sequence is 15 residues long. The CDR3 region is CASSSGTASNQPQHF. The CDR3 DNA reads TGTGCCAGTAGTAGTGGGACAGCTTCCAATCAGCCCCAGCATTTT.

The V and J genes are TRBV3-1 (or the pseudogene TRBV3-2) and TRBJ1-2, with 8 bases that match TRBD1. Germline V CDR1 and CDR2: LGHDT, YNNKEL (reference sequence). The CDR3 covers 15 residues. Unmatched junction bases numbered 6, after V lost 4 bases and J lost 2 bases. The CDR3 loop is CASSRRDRINYGYTF. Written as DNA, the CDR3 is TGTGCCAGCAGCCGTCGGGACAGGATAAACTATGGCTACACCTTC.

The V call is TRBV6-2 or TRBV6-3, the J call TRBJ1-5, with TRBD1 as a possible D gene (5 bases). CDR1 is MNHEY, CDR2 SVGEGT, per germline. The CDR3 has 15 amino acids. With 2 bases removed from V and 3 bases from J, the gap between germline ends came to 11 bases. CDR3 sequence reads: CASSYGAVNNQPQHF. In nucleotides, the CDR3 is TGTGCCAGCAGTTACGGGGCAGTTAACAATCAGCCCCAGCATTTT.

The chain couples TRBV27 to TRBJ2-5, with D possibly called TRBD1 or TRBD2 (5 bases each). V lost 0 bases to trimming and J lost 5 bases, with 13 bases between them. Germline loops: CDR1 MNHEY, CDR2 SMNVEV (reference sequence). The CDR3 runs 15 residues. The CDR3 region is CASSLSLGTRETQYF. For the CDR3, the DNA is TGTGCCAGCAGTTTATCGTTGGGGACGCGGGAGACCCAGTACTTC.

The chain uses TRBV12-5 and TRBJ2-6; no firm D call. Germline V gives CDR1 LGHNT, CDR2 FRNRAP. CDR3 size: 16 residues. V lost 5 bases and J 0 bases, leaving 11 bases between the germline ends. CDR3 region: CASGTLQTSGANVLTF. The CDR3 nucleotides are TGTGCTAGTGGTACGTTACAGACCTCTGGGGCCAACGTCCTGACTTTC.

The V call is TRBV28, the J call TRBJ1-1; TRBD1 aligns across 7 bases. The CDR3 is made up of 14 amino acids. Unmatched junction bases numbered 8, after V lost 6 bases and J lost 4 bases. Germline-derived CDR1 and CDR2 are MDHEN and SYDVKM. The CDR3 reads CASSQTGRRTEAFF. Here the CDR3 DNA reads TGTGCCAGCAGCCAGACAGGGAGACGCACTGAAGCTTTCTTT.

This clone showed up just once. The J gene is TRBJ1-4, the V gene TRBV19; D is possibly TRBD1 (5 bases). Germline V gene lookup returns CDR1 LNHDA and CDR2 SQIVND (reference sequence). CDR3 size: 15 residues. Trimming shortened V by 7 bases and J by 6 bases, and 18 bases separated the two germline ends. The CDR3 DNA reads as TGTGCCAGTACTCGCTTGGGGGTAGGACATGAAAAACTGTTTTTT. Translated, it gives CASTRLGVGHEKLFF.

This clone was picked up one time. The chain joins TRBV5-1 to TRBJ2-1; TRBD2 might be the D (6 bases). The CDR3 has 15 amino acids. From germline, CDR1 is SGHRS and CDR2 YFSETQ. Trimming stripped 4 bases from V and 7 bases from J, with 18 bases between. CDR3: CASSIQTSPGNEQFF. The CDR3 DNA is TGCGCCAGCAGCATACAGACTAGTCCGGGGAATGAGCAGTTCTTC. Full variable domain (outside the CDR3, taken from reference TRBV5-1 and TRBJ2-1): KAGVTQTPRYLIKTRGQQVTLSCSPISGHRSVSWYQQTPGQGLQFLFEYFSETQRNKGNFPGRFSGRQFSNSRSEMNVSTLELGDSALYLCASSIQTSPGNEQFFGPGTRLTVL.

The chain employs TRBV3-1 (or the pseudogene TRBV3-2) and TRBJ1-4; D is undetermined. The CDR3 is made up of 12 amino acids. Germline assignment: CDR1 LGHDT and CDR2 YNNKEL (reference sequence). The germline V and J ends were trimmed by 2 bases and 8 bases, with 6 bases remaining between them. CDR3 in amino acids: CASSQLGEKLFF. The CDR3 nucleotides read TGTGCCAGCAGCCAACTAGGGGAAAAACTGTTTTTT.

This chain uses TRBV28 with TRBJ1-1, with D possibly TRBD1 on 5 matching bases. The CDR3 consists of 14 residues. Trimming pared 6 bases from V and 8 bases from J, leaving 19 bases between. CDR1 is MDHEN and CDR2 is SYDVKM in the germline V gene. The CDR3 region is CASRHWTSGVEAFF. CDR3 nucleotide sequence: TGTGCCAGCAGACATTGGACATCGGGAGTAGAAGCTTTCTTT.

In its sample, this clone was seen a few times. CDR3 region: CASRDLFRTGRSYNSPLHF. The CDR3 DNA sequence: TGTGCCAGCAGGGATCTCTTTAGGACAGGGAGATCCTATAATTCACCCCTCCACTTT. The chain is built from TRBV27 and TRBJ1-6; 8 bases align to TRBD1. The V segment lost 6 bases and the J segment 1 base; nucleotides outside the gene matches: 14. CDR1 is MNHEY, CDR2 SMNVEV, per germline (reference sequence). This CDR3 is built from 19 residues.

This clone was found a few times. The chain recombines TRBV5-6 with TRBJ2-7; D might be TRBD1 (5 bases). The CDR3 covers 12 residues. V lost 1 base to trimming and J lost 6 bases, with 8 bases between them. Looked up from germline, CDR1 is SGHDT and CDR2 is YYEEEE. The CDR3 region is CASSLKQGEQYF. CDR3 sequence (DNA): TGTGCCAGCAGCTTGAAGCAGGGCGAGCAGTACTTC.

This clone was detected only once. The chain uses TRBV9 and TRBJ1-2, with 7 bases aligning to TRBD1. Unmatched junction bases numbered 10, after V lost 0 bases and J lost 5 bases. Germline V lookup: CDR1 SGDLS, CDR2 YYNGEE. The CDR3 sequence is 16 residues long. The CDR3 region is CASSVGLATGEYGYTF. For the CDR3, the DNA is TGTGCCAGCAGCGTAGGACTGGCAACAGGGGAATATGGCTACACCTTC.

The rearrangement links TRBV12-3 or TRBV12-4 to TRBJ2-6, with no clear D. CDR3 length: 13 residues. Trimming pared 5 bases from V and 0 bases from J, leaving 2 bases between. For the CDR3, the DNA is TGTGCCAGCAGTCACTCTGGGGCCAACGTCCTGACTTTC. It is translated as CASSHSGANVLTF.

Written as DNA, the CDR3 is TGTGCCAGCAGCTACGAAGGGGGGCTTACCTACGAGCAGTACTTC. It codes for CASSYEGGLTYEQYF. V is TRBV5-8 and J is TRBJ2-7, with D perhaps assigned TRBD1 or TRBD2 (6 bases each). V was cut by 3 bases and J by 2 bases, with 15 bases left in between. Germline assignment: CDR1 SGHTS and CDR2 YDEGEE. The CDR3 covers 15 residues.

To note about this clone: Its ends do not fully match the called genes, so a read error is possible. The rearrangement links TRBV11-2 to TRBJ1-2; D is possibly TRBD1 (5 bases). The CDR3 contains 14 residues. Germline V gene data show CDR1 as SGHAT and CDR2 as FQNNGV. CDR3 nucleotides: TGTGCCAGCAGCTTAGATGGAAAAGGGGAAGGCTTCACCTTC. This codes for CASSLDGKGEGFTF.

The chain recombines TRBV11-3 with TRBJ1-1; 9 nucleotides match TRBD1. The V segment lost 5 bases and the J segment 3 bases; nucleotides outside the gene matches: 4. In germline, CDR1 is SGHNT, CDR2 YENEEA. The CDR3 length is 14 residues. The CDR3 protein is CASSPRTGDTEAFF. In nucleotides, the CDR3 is TGTGCCAGCAGCCCGCGGACAGGGGACACTGAAGCTTTCTTT.

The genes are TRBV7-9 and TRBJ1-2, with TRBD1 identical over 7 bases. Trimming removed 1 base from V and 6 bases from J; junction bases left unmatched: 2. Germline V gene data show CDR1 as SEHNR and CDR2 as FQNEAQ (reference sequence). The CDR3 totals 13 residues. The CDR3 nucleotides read TGTGCCAGCAGCTTAGAAACAGGGGATGGCTACACCTTC. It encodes CASSLETGDGYTF. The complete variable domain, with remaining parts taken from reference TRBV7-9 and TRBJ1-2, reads DTGVSQNPRHKITKRGQNVTFRCDPISEHNRLYWYRQTLGQGPEFLTYFQNEAQLEKSRLLSDRFSAERPKGSFSTLEIQRTEQGDSAMYLCASSLETGDGYTFGSGTRLTVV.

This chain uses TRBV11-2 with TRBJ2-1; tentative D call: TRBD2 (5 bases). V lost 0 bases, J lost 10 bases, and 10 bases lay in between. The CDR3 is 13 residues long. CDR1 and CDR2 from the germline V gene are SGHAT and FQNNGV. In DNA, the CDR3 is TGTGCCAGCAGCTTAGACCCTAGCAGCGAGCAGTTCTTC. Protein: CASSLDPSSEQFF.

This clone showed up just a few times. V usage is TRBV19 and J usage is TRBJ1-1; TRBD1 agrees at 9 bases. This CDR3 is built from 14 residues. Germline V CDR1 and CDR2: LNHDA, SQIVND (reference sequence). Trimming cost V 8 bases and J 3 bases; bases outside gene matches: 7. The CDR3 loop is CASARDRAYTEAFF. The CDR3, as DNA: TGTGCCAGTGCTAGGGACAGGGCCTACACTGAAGCTTTCTTT.

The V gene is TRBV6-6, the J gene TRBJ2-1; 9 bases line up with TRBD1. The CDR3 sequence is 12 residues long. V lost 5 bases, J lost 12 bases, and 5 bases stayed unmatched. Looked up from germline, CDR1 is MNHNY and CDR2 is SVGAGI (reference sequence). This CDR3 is CASSQGQGLQFF. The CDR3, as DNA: TGTGCCAGCAGTCAGGGACAGGGTTTGCAGTTCTTC.

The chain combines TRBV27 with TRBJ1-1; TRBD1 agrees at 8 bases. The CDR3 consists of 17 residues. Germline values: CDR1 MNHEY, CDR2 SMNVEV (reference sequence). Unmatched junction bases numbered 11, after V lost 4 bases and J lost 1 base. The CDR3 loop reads CASSSQQGARGNTEAFF. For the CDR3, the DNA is TGTGCCAGCAGTTCCCAGCAGGGGGCCCGGGGGAACACTGAAGCTTTCTTT.